The rows below give T cell receptor beta chains drawn from one sample of a study of T-cell memory formation after mild COVID-19. TCRdb reprocessed the 5' RACE reads via MiXCR and lists one record per CDR3 protein. The sample carries around 260,000 distinct CDR3 sequences, under 20% recorded once. Material for sequencing was PBMCs or a T cell subset sorted from them (not recorded which). The receptors derive from a man aged 18 to 29 who had mild COVID-19 (a few samples of this study predate the infection). Cell type and time point are not known. The CDR3 runs from the conserved cysteine through the conserved F or W. A D gene is named only where the DNA matches it firmly. Clone size is given for some rows only: seen once, a few or many times, or a class if the clone is expanded.

>TRBD2|TRBJ2-5|TRBV10-3|15|NA
TGTGCCATCAGTGCCGCCGGGACTAAGAAAGAGACCCAGTACTTC
CAISAAGTKKETQYF
>TRBD1|TRBJ2-3|TRBV7-3|16|few
TGTGCCAGCAGCCTCCTCGGACAGGGGGCGCGAGATACGCAGTATTTT
CASSLLGQGARDTQYF
>NA|TRBJ1-2|TRBV5-1|16|few
TGCGCCAGCAGCTTGACACCAACCGACCGTACATATGGCTACACCTTC
CASSLTPTDRTYGYTF
>NA|TRBJ1-4|TRBV27|15|NA
TGTGCCAGCAGACCAATCTCCGTACCGAAGGAAAAACTGTTTTTT
CASRPISVPKEKLFF
>NA|TRBJ2-2|TRBV5-1|15|few
TGCGCCAGCAGCTTGGACAGGATGAACACCGGGGAGCTGTTTTTT
CASSLDRMNTGELFF
>NA|TRBJ1-2|TRBV29-1|16|few
TGCAGCGTTGAAGGTCTGGTTGGGAAACTGGGCTATGGCTACACCTTC
CSVEGLVGKLGYGYTF
>TRBD1|TRBJ1-1|TRBV24-1|13|NA
TGTGCCACCAGTGACCGACAGGGGCGTGAAGCTTTCTTT
CATSDRQGREAFF
>NA|TRBJ2-7|TRBV6-6|14|NA
TGTGCCAGCAGTTATGGGAAAGGGTCCGGCGAGCAGTACTTC
CASSYGKGSGEQYF
>NA|TRBJ1-1|TRBV29-1|13|few
TGCAGCGTTGCCACTATGGGGAACACTGAAGCTTTCTTT
CSVATMGNTEAFF
>TRBD2|TRBJ2-7|TRBV5-1|17|few
TGCGCCAGCAGCTTGGCGCCCAGCGGGGGAATCTCCTACGAGCAGTACTTC
CASSLAPSGGISYEQYF
>NA|TRBJ1-6|TRBV7-9|16|few
TGTGCCAGCACCCCAAGCTTCGCATCGAAAAATTCACCCCTCCACTTT
CASTPSFASKNSPLHF